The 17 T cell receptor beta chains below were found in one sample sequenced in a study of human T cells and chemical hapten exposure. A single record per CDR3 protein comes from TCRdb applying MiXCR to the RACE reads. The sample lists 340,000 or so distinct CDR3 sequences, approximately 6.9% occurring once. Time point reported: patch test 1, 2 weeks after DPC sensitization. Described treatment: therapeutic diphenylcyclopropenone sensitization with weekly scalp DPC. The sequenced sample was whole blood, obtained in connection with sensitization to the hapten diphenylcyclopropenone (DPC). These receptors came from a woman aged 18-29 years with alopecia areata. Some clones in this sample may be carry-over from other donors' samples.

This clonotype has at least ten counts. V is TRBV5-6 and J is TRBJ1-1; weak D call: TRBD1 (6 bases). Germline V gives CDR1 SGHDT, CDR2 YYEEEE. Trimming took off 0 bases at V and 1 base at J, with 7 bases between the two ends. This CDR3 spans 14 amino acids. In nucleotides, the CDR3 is TGTGCCAGCAGCTTGGTCAGGGGGAACACTGAAGCTTTCTTT. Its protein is CASSLVRGNTEAFF.

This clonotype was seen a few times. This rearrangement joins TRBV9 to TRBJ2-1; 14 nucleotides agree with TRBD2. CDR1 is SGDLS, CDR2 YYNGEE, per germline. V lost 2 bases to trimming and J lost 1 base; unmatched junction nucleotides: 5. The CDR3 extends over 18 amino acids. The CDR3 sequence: CASSVGTSGGSSYNEQFF. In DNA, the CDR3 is TGTGCCAGCAGCGTTGGGACTAGCGGGGGAAGTTCCTACAATGAGCAGTTCTTC.

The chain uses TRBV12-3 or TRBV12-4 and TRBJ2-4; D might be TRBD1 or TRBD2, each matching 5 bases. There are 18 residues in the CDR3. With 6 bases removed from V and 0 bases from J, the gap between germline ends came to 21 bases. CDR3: CASSPGRNYKLAKNIQYF. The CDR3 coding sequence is TGTGCCAGCAGCCCGGGACGCAACTACAAACTAGCCAAAAACATTCAGTACTTC.

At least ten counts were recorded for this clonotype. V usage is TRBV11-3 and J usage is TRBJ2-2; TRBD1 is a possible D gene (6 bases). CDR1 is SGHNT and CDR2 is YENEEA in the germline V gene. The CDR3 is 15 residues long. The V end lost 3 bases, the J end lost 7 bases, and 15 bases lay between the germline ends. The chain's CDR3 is CASSFGPGQGGELFF. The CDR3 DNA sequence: TGTGCCAGCAGCTTTGGTCCGGGACAAGGCGGGGAGCTGTTTTTT.

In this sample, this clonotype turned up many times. CDR3 DNA sequence: TGTGCCAGCAGTTTATCAGGGCGATGGGGTTATAGCAATCAGCCCCAGCATTTT. Encoded protein: CASSLSGRWGYSNQPQHF. This chain uses TRBV28 with TRBJ1-5; TRBD1 might be the D (5 bases). Germline-derived CDR1 and CDR2 are MDHEN and SYDVKM. Trimming left V 1 base short and J 0 bases short, with 16 bases between. This CDR3 has 18 residues.

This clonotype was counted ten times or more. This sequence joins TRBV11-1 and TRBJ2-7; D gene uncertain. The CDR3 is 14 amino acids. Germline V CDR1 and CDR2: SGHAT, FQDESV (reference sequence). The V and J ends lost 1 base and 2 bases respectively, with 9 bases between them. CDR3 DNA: TGTGCCAGCAGCTTAGAGCCAGCCACCTACGAGCAGTACTTC. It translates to CASSLEPATYEQYF.

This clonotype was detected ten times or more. In DNA form, the CDR3 reads TGCAGTGCTAGAGACCCCAGGGGGCCTGGCTACACCTTC. This sequence encodes CSARDPRGPGYTF. The chain is built from TRBV20-1 and TRBJ1-2; 8 positions match TRBD1. V was clipped by 0 bases and J by 7 bases; unmatched bases: 4. From germline, CDR1 is DFQATT and CDR2 SNEGSKA (reference sequence). The CDR3 spans 13 residues.

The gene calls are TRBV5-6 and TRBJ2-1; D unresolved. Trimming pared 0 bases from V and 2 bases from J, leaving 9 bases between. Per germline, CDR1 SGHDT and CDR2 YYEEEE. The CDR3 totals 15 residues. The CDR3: CASSLGQVAYNEQFF. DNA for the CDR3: TGTGCCAGCAGCTTGGGGCAGGTAGCCTACAATGAGCAGTTCTTC.

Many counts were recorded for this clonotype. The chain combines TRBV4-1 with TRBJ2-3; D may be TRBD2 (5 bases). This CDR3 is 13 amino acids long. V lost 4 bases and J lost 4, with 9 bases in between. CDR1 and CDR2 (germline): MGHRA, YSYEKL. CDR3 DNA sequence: TGCGCCAGCAGCCTAACGGGGTCAGATACGCAGTATTTT. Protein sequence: CASSLTGSDTQYF.

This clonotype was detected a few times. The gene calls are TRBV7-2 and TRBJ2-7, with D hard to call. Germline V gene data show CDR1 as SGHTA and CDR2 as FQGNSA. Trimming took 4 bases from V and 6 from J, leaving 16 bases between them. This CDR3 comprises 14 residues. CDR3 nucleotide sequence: TGTGCCAGCAGCTATATTCCTGAAGTGGGCGAGCAGTACTTC. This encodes CASSYIPEVGEQYF.

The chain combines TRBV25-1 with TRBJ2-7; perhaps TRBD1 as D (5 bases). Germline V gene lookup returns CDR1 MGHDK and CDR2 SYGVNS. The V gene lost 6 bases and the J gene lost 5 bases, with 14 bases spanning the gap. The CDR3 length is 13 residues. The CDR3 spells CASSVTGSHEQYF. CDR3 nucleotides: TGTGCCAGCAGCGTCACAGGTTCCCACGAGCAGTACTTC.

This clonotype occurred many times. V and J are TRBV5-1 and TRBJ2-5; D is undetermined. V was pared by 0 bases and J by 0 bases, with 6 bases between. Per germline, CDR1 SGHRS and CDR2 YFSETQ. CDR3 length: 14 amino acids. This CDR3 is CASSLALYQETQYF. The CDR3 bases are TGCGCCAGCAGCTTGGCACTGTACCAAGAGACCCAGTACTTC.

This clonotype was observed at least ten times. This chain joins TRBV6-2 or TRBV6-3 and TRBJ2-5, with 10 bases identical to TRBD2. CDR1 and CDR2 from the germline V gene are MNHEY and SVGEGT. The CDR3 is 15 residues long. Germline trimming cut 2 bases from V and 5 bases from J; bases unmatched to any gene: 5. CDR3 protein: CASSYDSGGTETQYF. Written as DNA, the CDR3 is TGTGCCAGCAGTTACGATAGCGGGGGGACGGAGACCCAGTACTTC.

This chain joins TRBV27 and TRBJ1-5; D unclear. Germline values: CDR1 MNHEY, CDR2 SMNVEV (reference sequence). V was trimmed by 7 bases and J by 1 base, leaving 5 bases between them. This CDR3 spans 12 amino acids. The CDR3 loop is CASKGSNQPQHF. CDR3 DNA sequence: TGTGCCAGCAAAGGAAGCAATCAGCCCCAGCATTTT.

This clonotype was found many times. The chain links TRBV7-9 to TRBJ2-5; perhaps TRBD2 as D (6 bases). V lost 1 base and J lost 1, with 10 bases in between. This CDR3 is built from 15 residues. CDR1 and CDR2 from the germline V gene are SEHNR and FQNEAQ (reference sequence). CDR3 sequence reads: CASSLGRDPQETQYF. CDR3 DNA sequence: TGTGCCAGCAGCTTAGGGCGGGACCCCCAAGAGACCCAGTACTTC.

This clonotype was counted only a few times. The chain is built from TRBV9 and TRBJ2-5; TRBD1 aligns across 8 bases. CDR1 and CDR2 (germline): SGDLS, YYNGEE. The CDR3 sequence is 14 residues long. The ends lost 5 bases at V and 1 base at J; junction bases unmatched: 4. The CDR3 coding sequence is TGTGCCAGCAGTGCCACAGGGGGCCAAGAGACCCAGTACTTC. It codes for CASSATGGQETQYF. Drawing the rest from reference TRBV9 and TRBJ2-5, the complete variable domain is DSGVTQTPKHLITATGQRVTLRCSPRSGDLSVYWYQQSLDQGLQFLIQYYNGEERAKGNILERFSAQQFPDLHSELNLSSLELGDSALYFCASSATGGQETQYFGPGTRLLVL.

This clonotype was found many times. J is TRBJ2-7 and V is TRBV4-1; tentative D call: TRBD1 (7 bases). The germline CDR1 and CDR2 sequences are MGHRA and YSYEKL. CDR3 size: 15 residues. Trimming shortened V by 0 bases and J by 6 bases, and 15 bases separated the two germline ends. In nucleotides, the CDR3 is TGCGCCAGCAGCCAAGACCCGCAGGGGGGTAGCGAGCAGTACTTC. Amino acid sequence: CASSQDPQGGSEQYF.